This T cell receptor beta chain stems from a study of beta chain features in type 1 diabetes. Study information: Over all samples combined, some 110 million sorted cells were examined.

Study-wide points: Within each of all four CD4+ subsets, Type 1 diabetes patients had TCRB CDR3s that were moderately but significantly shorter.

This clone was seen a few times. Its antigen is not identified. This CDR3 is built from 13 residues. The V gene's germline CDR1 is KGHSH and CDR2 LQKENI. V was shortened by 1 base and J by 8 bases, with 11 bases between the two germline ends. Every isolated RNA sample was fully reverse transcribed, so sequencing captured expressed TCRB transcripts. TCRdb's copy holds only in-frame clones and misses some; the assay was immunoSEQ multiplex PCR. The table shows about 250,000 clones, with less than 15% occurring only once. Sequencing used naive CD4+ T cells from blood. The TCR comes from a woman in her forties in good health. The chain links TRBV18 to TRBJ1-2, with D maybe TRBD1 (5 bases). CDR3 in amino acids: CASSPQGAEGYTF. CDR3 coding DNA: TGTGCCAGCTCACCACAAGGGGCGGAAGGCTACACCTTC.